Presented here are 24 T cell receptor beta chains from one specimen sequenced in a study of OX40 agonist ivuxolimab in advanced cancers. The repertoire was sequenced with immunoSEQ multiplex PCR; TCRdb's copy has only in-frame clones and lacks some. The sample records about 83,000 clones, around 85% being singletons. Specimen: CD4+ or CD8+ T cells sorted from blood, collected in a trial of the OX40 agonist ivuxolimab. These receptors all come from an adult with an advanced solid tumor such as melanoma, head and neck, liver or kidney cancer.

The J gene is TRBJ1-3, the V gene TRBV7-8; D is possibly TRBD1 (5 bases). Germline assignment: CDR1 SGHVS and CDR2 FQNEAQ. The length of the CDR3 is 13 residues. Trimming took 11 bases from V and 0 from J, leaving 11 bases between them. The CDR3 spells CAAGETSGNTIYF. The CDR3 region has the DNA TGTGCCGCGGGGGAAACCTCTGGAAACACCATATATTTT.

The V gene is TRBV10-3, the J gene TRBJ1-1; weak D call: TRBD1 (5 bases). This CDR3 has 13 residues. CDR1 is ENHRY and CDR2 is SYGVKD in the germline V gene. V dropped 3 bases and J dropped 2 bases, with 7 bases sitting between them. The chain's CDR3 is CAISERGNTEAFF. As DNA, the CDR3 is TGTGCCATCAGTGAAAGGGGAAACACTGAAGCTTTCTTT.

The gene calls are TRBV6-1 and TRBJ2-2; a weak D match, TRBD2 (6 bases). V lost 2 bases and J 4 bases, leaving 17 bases between the germline ends. The CDR3 contains 17 residues. Germline V gene data show CDR1 as MNHNS and CDR2 as SASEGT. The chain's CDR3 is CASSELLGGAGTGELFF. DNA for the CDR3: TGTGCCAGCAGTGAACTCCTGGGCGGGGCTGGCACCGGGGAGCTGTTTTTT.

This clone has only a few counts. The gene calls are TRBV2 and TRBJ2-2, with TRBD1 as a possible D gene (6 bases). The V end lost 4 bases, the J end lost 4 bases, and 19 bases lay between the germline ends. The CDR3 has 17 residues. From germline, CDR1 is SNHLY and CDR2 FYNNEI. CDR3: CASSVRQTGFGTGELFF. The CDR3 coding sequence is TGTGCCAGCAGTGTCCGCCAAACAGGGTTCGGCACCGGGGAGCTGTTTTTT.

This clone was seen more than once but under ten times. V and J are TRBV5-4 and TRBJ1-4, with 7 bases aligning to TRBD1. The CDR3 totals 15 residues. V lost 0 bases, J lost 10 bases, and 9 bases stayed unmatched. In germline, CDR1 is SGHNT, CDR2 YYREEE (reference sequence). The CDR3 spells CASSLGPGDSGKLFF. The CDR3 bases are TGTGCCAGCAGCTTGGGACCAGGGGACAGCGGAAAACTGTTTTTT.

The CDR3 region has the DNA TGTGCCAGCAGCCGACAGGGGTACCAAGAGACCCAGTACTTC. Protein product: CASSRQGYQETQYF. The V call is TRBV7-6, the J call TRBJ2-5; the match to TRBD1 covers 8 bases. This CDR3 is 14 amino acids long. J gave up 0 bases and V 5 bases, and 2 bases lay outside the gene matches. Germline V gene lookup returns CDR1 SGHVS and CDR2 FNYEAQ.

V is TRBV7-3 and J is TRBJ2-7; perhaps TRBD2 as D (6 bases). Germline CDR1 reads SGHTA; CDR2 reads FQGTGA. Trimming stripped 4 bases from V and 4 bases from J, with 11 bases between. This CDR3 is built from 13 residues. CDR3 bases: TGTGCCAGCAGCTCCTCCGGGGGATACGAGCAGTACTTC. Protein sequence: CASSSSGGYEQYF.

The chain uses TRBV30 and TRBJ1-1; perhaps TRBD1 as D (6 bases). Germline V gene lookup returns CDR1 GTSNPN and CDR2 SVGIG (reference sequence). V lost 5 bases to trimming and J lost 4 bases, with 14 bases between them. The CDR3 sequence is 13 residues long. The CDR3 loop reads CAWQGQWGTEAFF. CDR3 nucleotide sequence: TGTGCCTGGCAAGGACAGTGGGGCACTGAAGCTTTCTTT.

This clone was counted only a few times. The chain recombines TRBV15 with TRBJ1-6, with D possibly being TRBD1 (5 bases). Germline V lookup: CDR1 LNHNV, CDR2 YYDKDF (reference sequence). This CDR3 spans 14 amino acids. V dropped 5 bases and J dropped 7 bases, with 12 bases sitting between them. CDR3 nucleotide sequence: TGTGCCACCAGCCCTAACGGGGGGAATTCACCCCTCCACTTT. Translated, it gives CATSPNGGNSPLHF.

The rearrangement uses TRBV2 and TRBJ1-5; D is unclear. CDR1 and CDR2 (germline): SNHLY, FYNNEI. V shed 6 bases and J shed 6 bases, with 15 bases lying between them. This CDR3 is built from 14 residues. The CDR3 region has the DNA TGTGCCAGCAGATTAACCCATTCGGGTCAGCCCCAGCATTTT. Translated, it gives CASRLTHSGQPQHF.

The chain joins TRBV27 to TRBJ1-2; a possible D gene is TRBD1 (5 bases). CDR3 length: 14 residues. V was shortened by 2 bases and J by 5 bases, with 12 bases between the two germline ends. Germline lookup yields CDR1 MNHEY and CDR2 SMNVEV (reference sequence). In DNA form, the CDR3 reads TGTGCCAGCAGTTTAGTGCCCGGGGGGTATGGCTACACCTTC. Amino acids: CASSLVPGGYGYTF.

This rearrangement joins TRBV6-1 to TRBJ2-7; 10 bases agree with TRBD2. There are 14 residues in the CDR3. The V gene's germline CDR1 is MNHNS and CDR2 SASEGT. J gave up 1 base and V 4 bases, and 1 base lay outside the gene matches. This CDR3 reads CASSATSGSYEQYF. The CDR3 DNA follows: TGTGCCAGCAGTGCGACTAGCGGGTCCTACGAGCAGTACTTC.

As DNA, the CDR3 is TGCAGCGTTCTCCGGGACAGGGGGCGGCTGTTTTTT. This translates into CSVLRDRGRLFF. This chain connects TRBV29-1 to TRBJ1-4; 12 nucleotides match TRBD1. The CDR3 consists of 12 residues. The V gene end was trimmed by 5 bases and the J gene end by 14 bases; junction bases not matched to a gene: 6. CDR1 and CDR2 (germline): SQVTM, ANQGSEA.

This rearrangement joins TRBV18 to TRBJ1-1; D gene uncertain. Trimming left V 0 bases short and J 3 bases short, with 8 bases between. Germline V gives CDR1 KGHSH, CDR2 LQKENI. The CDR3 consists of 14 residues. The CDR3 sequence: CASSPPGDHTEAFF. In DNA form, the CDR3 reads TGTGCCAGCTCACCACCGGGAGATCACACTGAAGCTTTCTTT.

V gene TRBV7-2 combines with J gene TRBJ2-5, with 9 bases matching TRBD2. The J call is uncertain, as TRBJ2-7 better fits the DNA end. The length of the CDR3 is 14 residues. Germline V gene lookup returns CDR1 SGHTA and CDR2 FQGNSA. The CDR3 bases are TGTGCCAGCAGCTTCACATTTAGCGGGAGCGAGCAGTACTTC. Translating gives CASSFTFSGSEQYF.

The chain has TRBV19 and TRBJ1-1; no clear D. Trimming shortened V by 5 bases and J by 2 bases, and 12 bases separated the two germline ends. The germline CDR1 and CDR2 sequences are LNHDA and SQIVND (reference sequence). CDR3 length equals 14 residues. CDR3 DNA: TGTGCCAGTAGTTATCCGACGGAAAACACTGAAGCTTTCTTT. This translates into CASSYPTENTEAFF. Variable domain in full (rest from reference TRBV19 and TRBJ1-1): DGGITQSPKYLFRKEGQNVTLSCEQNLNHDAMYWYRQDPGQGLRLIYYSQIVNDFQKGDIAEGYSVSREKKESFPLTVTSAQKNPTAFYLCASSYPTENTEAFFGQGTRLTVV.

The genes are TRBV19 and TRBJ1-4; D is ambiguous. CDR3 length: 16 amino acids. The germline V gene has CDR1 LNHDA and CDR2 SQIVND (reference sequence). Trimming took 3 bases from V and 4 from J, leaving 15 bases between them. The CDR3 protein is CASSIGSRLFNEKLFF. The CDR3 coding sequence is TGTGCCAGTAGTATCGGCAGCCGGCTCTTTAATGAAAAACTGTTTTTT.

This sequence joins TRBV5-1 and TRBJ1-4; a weak D match, TRBD1 (5 bases). Germline CDR1 and CDR2: SGHRS and YFSETQ. The CDR3 length is 15 residues. V was shortened by 4 bases and J by 3 bases, with 13 bases between the two germline ends. CDR3 protein: CASSEARAANEKLFF. DNA for the CDR3: TGCGCCAGCAGCGAGGCCAGGGCGGCTAATGAAAAACTGTTTTTT.

CDR3 sequence (DNA): TGTGCCTGGGAGCCGGGACGGTACACAGATACGCAGTATTTT. Its translation: CAWEPGRYTDTQYF. The gene calls are TRBV30 and TRBJ2-3; the D call may be TRBD1 or TRBD2 (5 bases each). The CDR3 runs to 14 residues. V lost 5 bases and J 2 bases, leaving 14 bases between the germline ends. Per the germline V gene, CDR1 is GTSNPN and CDR2 is SVGIG (reference sequence). Complete variable domain (other parts from reference TRBV30 and TRBJ2-3): SQTIHQWPATLVQPVGSPLSLECTVEGTSNPNLYWYRQAAGRGLQLLFYSVGIGQISSEVPQNLSASRPQDRQFILSSKKLLLSDSGFYLCAWEPGRYTDTQYFGPGTRLTVL.

V usage is TRBV18 and J usage is TRBJ2-5; 9 nucleotides line up with TRBD2. CDR3 length equals 18 residues. The junction had 13 bases not matched to a gene; V was cut back by 5 bases and J by 0 bases. CDR1 KGHSH and CDR2 LQKENI come from the germline V gene. The CDR3 loop is CASSGAGGPFGYQETQYF. The CDR3 DNA reads as TGTGCCAGCTCAGGAGCGGGAGGTCCCTTCGGGTACCAAGAGACCCAGTACTTC.

DNA of the CDR3: TGTGCCAGCAGCGTCTACAATGAGCAGTTCTTC. Translated: CASSVYNEQFF. The chain is built from TRBV5-8 and TRBJ2-1; D is undetermined. The length of the CDR3 is 11 residues. The germline V gene encodes CDR1 SGHTS and CDR2 YDEGEE. V lost 4 bases and J 3 bases, leaving 2 bases between the germline ends.

Only a few counts were recorded for this clone. The chain couples TRBV19 to TRBJ1-1, with D possibly being TRBD1 (6 bases). V shed 5 bases and J shed 1 base, with 11 bases lying between them. The CDR3 has 14 residues. Germline V gene lookup returns CDR1 LNHDA and CDR2 SQIVND (reference sequence). The CDR3 loop is CASSSGHANTEAFF. CDR3 DNA: TGTGCCAGTAGTTCGGGACACGCGAACACTGAAGCTTTCTTT.

This clone was seen once. This chain links TRBV2 with TRBJ1-4; 7 bases align to TRBD1. V dropped 6 bases and J dropped 11; count of bases not matched to a gene: 18. The CDR3 sequence is 16 residues long. Germline V gives CDR1 SNHLY, CDR2 FYNNEI. The CDR3 bases are TGTGCCAGCAGACCACCCGGAGTGACAGGGTCGGGGAAACTGTTTTTT. Amino acids: CASRPPGVTGSGKLFF.

The chain is built from TRBV5-5 and TRBJ2-7; D is unresolved. There are 14 residues in the CDR3. The V end lost 2 bases, the J end lost 0 bases, and 9 bases lay between the germline ends. Germline loops: CDR1 SGHKS, CDR2 YYEKEE (reference sequence). The CDR3 region is CASSFIMGSYEQYF. CDR3 DNA sequence: TGTGCCAGCAGCTTTATCATGGGCTCCTACGAGCAGTACTTC.